These 22 T cell receptor beta chains originate from one sample sequenced in a study of blood T cell repertoires in COVID-19. Sequencing used immunoSEQ multiplex PCR; TCRdb keeps in-frame clones, though not all of them. The sample has more than 85,000 clones, over 65% seen once. The sequenced material came from peripheral blood. Receptors originate from a woman aged 55-69 years with acute or convalescent COVID-19.

The chain uses TRBV7-9 and TRBJ2-7; 7 bases match TRBD2. The CDR3 totals 14 residues. Per germline, CDR1 SEHNR and CDR2 FQNEAQ (reference sequence). Unmatched junction bases numbered 7, after V lost 5 bases and J lost 3 bases. The CDR3 protein is CASSLGGGIYEQYF. CDR3 bases: TGTGCCAGCAGCCTTGGGGGGGGGATCTACGAGCAGTACTTC.

V gene TRBV10-1 combines with J gene TRBJ2-3, with 8 bases aligning to TRBD2. Germline V CDR1 and CDR2: WNHNN, SYGVQD (reference sequence). The CDR3 sequence is 16 residues long. V was pared by 0 bases and J by 5 bases, with 7 bases of the junction left unmatched. The CDR3 DNA follows: TGCGCCAGCAGTGAGTCGGGGACTAGGTTTCAAGATACGCAGTATTTT. Translating gives CASSESGTRFQDTQYF.

This chain joins TRBV28 and TRBJ1-1; no reliable D call. V gave up 7 bases and J gave up 1 base, with 13 bases separating them. Looked up from germline, CDR1 is MDHEN and CDR2 is SYDVKM. This CDR3 spans 14 amino acids. CDR3 protein: CASIRPTANTEAFF. The CDR3, as DNA: TGTGCCAGCATCCGACCTACAGCGAACACTGAAGCTTTCTTT.

The V gene is TRBV28, the J gene TRBJ1-6; D might be TRBD1 (6 bases). The V end was cut by 4 bases, the J end by 13 bases, with 11 bases between. There are 12 residues in the CDR3. CDR1 is MDHEN and CDR2 is SYDVKM in the germline V gene. As DNA, the CDR3 is TGTGCCAGCAGTTCCAGGGGTAAGCCCCTCCACTTT. Protein: CASSSRGKPLHF.

The chain is built from TRBV28 and TRBJ2-5, with 9 bases lining up with TRBD1. The CDR3 runs to 13 residues. The V gene end was trimmed by 8 bases and the J gene end by 4 bases; junction bases not matched to a gene: 5. Germline V gene lookup returns CDR1 MDHEN and CDR2 SYDVKM. The CDR3 sequence: CASGTGIGETQYF. In DNA, the CDR3 is TGTGCCAGCGGGACAGGGATAGGAGAGACCCAGTACTTC.

The chain employs TRBV3-1 (or the pseudogene TRBV3-2) and TRBJ2-5, with TRBD1 matching over 7 bases. The CDR3 sequence is 15 residues long. Germline V gene lookup returns CDR1 LGHDT and CDR2 YNNKEL (reference sequence). The ends lost 1 base at V and 5 bases at J; junction bases unmatched: 7. The CDR3 is CASSQALTGSETQYF. The CDR3 DNA reads TGTGCCAGCAGCCAAGCACTGACAGGGAGCGAGACCCAGTACTTC.

The gene calls are TRBV12-3 or TRBV12-4 and TRBJ2-4, with D unresolved. Trimming pared 6 bases from V and 7 bases from J, leaving 7 bases between. The CDR3 sequence is 11 residues long. In DNA, the CDR3 is TGTGCCAGCAGCTATAGCAACATTCAGTACTTC. Translating it yields CASSYSNIQYF.

In this sample, this clone turned up once. Mismatch with germline at one junction end may stem from a read error. V usage is TRBV7-7 and J usage is TRBJ2-1; the D is unclear. There are 15 residues in the CDR3. The germline CDR1 and CDR2 sequences are SSHAT and FNYEAQ (reference sequence). The CDR3 DNA sequence: TGTGCTAGCAGCTTAGAAATAAACTCCTACAATGAGCAGTTCTTC. Its protein product is CASSLEINSYNEQFF.

The chain combines TRBV14 with TRBJ1-1; D is unresolved. Germline V gene sequence: CDR1 SGHDN, CDR2 FVKESK. V was shortened by 1 base and J by 7 bases, with 7 bases between the two germline ends. The CDR3 has 12 amino acids. The CDR3 nucleotides read TGTGCCAGCAGCCAAGTTTATTATGAAGCTTTCTTT. Amino acid sequence: CASSQVYYEAFF.

CDR3 bases: TGTGCCAGCAGCCCACAGGGGGCGCTTGGAAACACCATATATTTT. This sequence encodes CASSPQGALGNTIYF. The chain recombines TRBV3-1 (or the pseudogene TRBV3-2) with TRBJ1-3, with 9 bases fitting TRBD1. CDR3 length: 15 residues. Germline loops: CDR1 LGHDT, CDR2 YNNKEL (reference sequence). V trimming: 4 bases; J trimming: 3 bases; junction bases outside the gene matches: 4.

This chain joins TRBV2 and TRBJ2-3; maybe TRBD2 (6 bases). V lost 7 bases to trimming and J lost 3 bases, with 14 bases between them. The CDR3 contains 14 residues. CDR1 is SNHLY and CDR2 is FYNNEI in the germline V gene. The CDR3 protein is CASKVSGGTDTQYF. The CDR3 nucleotides are TGTGCCAGCAAGGTATCCGGAGGGACAGATACGCAGTATTTT.

This clone was counted once. V usage is TRBV2 and J usage is TRBJ1-5, with 8 bases lining up with TRBD1. The CDR3 length is 12 residues. With V trimmed by 6 bases and J by 13 bases, 8 bases remained unmatched. The germline V gene has CDR1 SNHLY and CDR2 FYNNEI. In nucleotides, the CDR3 is TGTGCCAGCAGCGGAGAGGGGGACAGGCAGCATTTT. It specifies CASSGEGDRQHF.

The rearrangement links TRBV28 to TRBJ1-2; 8 bases are a match to TRBD1. This CDR3 comprises 15 residues. V was pared by 3 bases and J by 9 bases, with 12 bases of the junction left unmatched. The germline CDR1 and CDR2 sequences are MDHEN and SYDVKM. The CDR3 here is CASSLSPRTGSSYTF. CDR3 nucleotide sequence: TGTGCCAGCAGTTTGAGTCCCCGGACAGGGTCGAGCTACACCTTC.

The chain employs TRBV7-3 and TRBJ1-2; unclear D gene. CDR3 length equals 15 residues. Germline CDR1 reads SGHTA; CDR2 reads FQGTGA. Trimming cost V 5 bases and J 8 bases, with 21 bases left between them. This CDR3 reads CASSASGNNYAGYTF. The CDR3 DNA reads TGTGCCAGCAGCGCCTCCGGGAATAACTATGCCGGCTACACCTTC.

The V call is TRBV7-3, the J call TRBJ2-1; D perhaps matches TRBD2 (6 bases). Germline V CDR1 and CDR2: SGHTA, FQGTGA. This CDR3 has 14 residues. The germline V and J ends were trimmed by 3 bases and 8 bases, with 14 bases remaining between them. CDR3 region: CASSFLSGRDEQFF. Here the CDR3 DNA reads TGTGCCAGCAGCTTCTTAAGCGGGCGGGATGAGCAGTTCTTC.

The CDR3 sequence: CASSPPSRDTEAFF. The CDR3 bases are TGTGCCAGCAGCCCGCCCTCCAGGGACACTGAAGCTTTCTTT. V is TRBV5-4 and J is TRBJ1-1; D might be TRBD1 (5 bases). CDR1 SGHNT and CDR2 YYREEE come from the germline V gene (reference sequence). V gave up 4 bases and J gave up 3 bases, with 13 bases separating them. The CDR3 consists of 14 residues.

There are a few counts of this clone. This chain uses TRBV19 with TRBJ1-4; TRBD1 aligns across 7 bases. This CDR3 has 15 amino acids. The V segment lost 7 bases and the J segment 0 bases; nucleotides outside the gene matches: 5. Germline V gene lookup returns CDR1 LNHDA and CDR2 SQIVND (reference sequence). The CDR3 spells CASNYRGATNEKLFF. CDR3 DNA sequence: TGTGCCAGTAACTACAGGGGAGCAACTAATGAAAAACTGTTTTTT.

V usage is TRBV16 and J usage is TRBJ1-5; D is unclear. V dropped 3 bases and J dropped 4 bases, with 22 bases sitting between them. This CDR3 contains 18 residues. Germline lookup yields CDR1 KGHSY and CDR2 FQNENV. The CDR3 is CASSHPSPRREVNQPQHF. The CDR3 bases are TGTGCCAGCAGCCACCCCTCCCCCCGGCGGGAGGTAAATCAGCCCCAGCATTTT.

The V and J genes are TRBV6-5 and TRBJ1-4; 7 positions match TRBD1. The germline V gene has CDR1 MNHEY and CDR2 SVGAGI. The junction had 6 bases not matched to a gene; V was cut back by 6 bases and J by 5 bases. The CDR3 consists of 14 residues. The CDR3 region has the DNA TGTGCCAGCAGCTCCGGGACAGTGAATGAAAAACTGTTTTTT. Protein sequence: CASSSGTVNEKLFF.

The chain combines TRBV5-4 with TRBJ2-1; weak D call: TRBD1 (5 bases). Trimming cost V 2 bases and J 6 bases, with 9 bases left between them. The CDR3 covers 13 residues. The V gene's germline CDR1 is SGHNT and CDR2 YYREEE (reference sequence). For the CDR3, the DNA is TGTGCCAGCAGCTTAGTGGGGCTCAATGAGCAGTTCTTC. Protein: CASSLVGLNEQFF.

V usage is TRBV28 and J usage is TRBJ2-1, with a weak D call TRBD2 (6 bases). Germline CDR1 is MDHEN and CDR2 is SYDVKM. The germline V and J ends were trimmed by 5 bases and 6 bases, with 17 bases remaining between them. The CDR3 length is 15 residues. The CDR3 nucleotides are TGTGCCAGCAGTGTAGAGGACTGGGACTCCAATGAGCAGTTCTTC. Its translation: CASSVEDWDSNEQFF.

CDR3 DNA sequence: TGTGCCAGCAGCCCTCAAGCGCCCACCTACAATGAGCAGTTCTTC. This gives the protein CASSPQAPTYNEQFF. This chain links TRBV11-2 with TRBJ2-1, with D uncertain. V dropped 5 bases and J dropped 2 bases, with 13 bases sitting between them. CDR1 is SGHAT and CDR2 is FQNNGV in the germline V gene. CDR3 length equals 15 residues. Drawing the rest from reference TRBV11-2 and TRBJ2-1, the complete variable domain is EAGVAQSPRYKIIEKRQSVAFWCNPISGHATLYWYQQILGQGPKLLIQFQNNGVVDDSQLPKDRFSAERLKGVDSTLKIQPAKLEDSAVYLCASSPQAPTYNEQFFGPGTRLTVL.